This T cell receptor (beta chain) was captured by sequencing in a study of shared clonotypes between healthy human individuals. Study context: The donor group consisted of two women and a few men, aged 18 to 49. CD4 naive and memory got three plates each, CD8 naive two, CD8 memory one.

Caucasian adults living in Nashville, Tennessee, provided all samples. CD4+ cells underwent separation, giving CD45RA+ naive and CD45RA-negative memory subsets. Repertoires were generated with immunoSEQ multiplex PCR, while TCRdb's copy carries only in-frame clones and drops some. This sample has more than 500,000 clones, with around 95% found just once. On this clone itself: The sample holds other DNA sequences that translate to the same CDR3.

Trimming took off 2 bases at V and 4 bases at J, with 3 bases between the two ends. This CDR3 comprises 11 residues. CDR1 MNHEY and CDR2 SVGAGI come from the germline V gene. The sequence came from a woman under 40 in good health. The sample consisted of naive CD4+ T cells sorted from blood. Subset described: CD45RA+ positively selected. The chain combines TRBV6-5 with TRBJ2-7; the D is unclear. DNA of the CDR3: TGTGCCAGCAGTTACAAATACGAGCAGTACTTC. Protein product: CASSYKYEQYF.